Listed below are T cell receptor beta chains from one sample, sequenced in a study of cytomegalovirus exposure and HLA in healthy donors. Clones were read by immunoSEQ multiplex PCR, and TCRdb kept only the in-frame ones, dropping some. The table has more than 200,000 clones, about 92% seen once. Sequenced material: PBMCs. The receptors originated from a woman in her 30s in good health and CMV-seronegative. Both conserved end residues are part of each CDR3. The D gene is left open where the match is weak. Not every row has a clone size; where given, it reads once, few, many or a size class.

TRBV5-4	-	TRBJ2-3	-	TGTGCCAGCAGCTTGGCCGAGCGAGGTACGCAGTATTTT	CASSLAERGTQYF
TRBV5-6	-	TRBJ2-3	-	TGTGCCAGCAGCTTGGCGGATACGCAGTATTTT	CASSLADTQYF
TRBV27	TRBD2	TRBJ2-3	-	TGTGCCAGCCGGAGACTAGCTGGCACAGATACGCAGTATTTT	CASRRLAGTDTQYF
TRBV27	-	TRBJ2-5	-	TGTGCCAGCAGTTTAGCCCCGGGGGATCAAGAGACCCAGTACTTC	CASSLAPGDQETQYF
TRBV2	TRBD2	TRBJ2-7	-	TGTGCCAGCAGTGAAGGTAGCGGGCGCTTTTCCTACGAGCAGTACTTC	CASSEGSGRFSYEQYF
TRBV30	TRBD2	TRBJ2-3	-	TGTGCCTGGATCCCTCGGCTAGCGGGAGGGACCACAGATACGCAGTATTTT	CAWIPRLAGGTTDTQYF
TRBV5-6	-	TRBJ2-7	-	TGTGCCAGCAGCTTCGGGGGCCCCTACGAGCAGTACTTC	CASSFGGPYEQYF
TRBV5-1	-	TRBJ2-5	-	TGCGCCAGCAGAGGGCTCCTAGCGGAGACCCAGTACTTC	CASRGLLAETQYF
TRBV25-1	-	TRBJ1-1	-	TGTGCCAGCAGGCCTGAATGGTACCCCAACGAGATGAACACTGAAGCTTTCTTT	CASRPEWYPNEMNTEAFF
TRBV5-1	-	TRBJ2-1	-	TGCGCCAGCAGCTTGACAGTTTCCTACAATGAGCAGTTCTTC	CASSLTVSYNEQFF
TRBV28	-	TRBJ2-7	-	TGTGCCAGCAGTTTGTCCGCCGGGAGCTTCGAGCAGTACTTC	CASSLSAGSFEQYF
TRBV14	TRBD2	TRBJ2-5	-	TGTGCCAGCAGCCTTCGGGGCGGGAGGACCTACCAAGAGACCCAGTACTTC	CASSLRGGRTYQETQYF
TRBV5-6	TRBD1	TRBJ2-1	once	TGTGCCAGCAGCTTCTCAGGGGGCAATGAGCAGTTCTTC	CASSFSGGNEQFF
TRBV4-3	-	TRBJ2-2	-	TGCGCCAGCAGCCAAGGGACCGGAGGGACCGGGGAGCTGTTTTTT	CASSQGTGGTGELFF
TRBV5-5	-	TRBJ1-2	-	TGTGCCAGCAGCTTGGAACCCGACAGCAACTATGGCTACACCTTC	CASSLEPDSNYGYTF
TRBV15	TRBD1	TRBJ1-1	once	TGTGCCACCAGCAGAGTTAGGGACAGGGGTATGAACACTGAAGCTTTCTTT	CATSRVRDRGMNTEAFF
TRBV28	-	TRBJ1-1	-	TGTGCCAGCAGTCAGGGGCGAGGTATTACGGACACTGAAGCTTTCTTT	CASSQGRGITDTEAFF
TRBV4-1	TRBD2	TRBJ2-1	-	TGCGCCAGCAGCCAAGCTAGCGGGAGCGGGGATGAGCAGTTCTTC	CASSQASGSGDEQFF
TRBV6-1	TRBD2	TRBJ2-7	-	TGTGCCAGCAGTGCCAGGACTAGCGGGAGCCTTAGCTCCTACGAGCAGTACTTC	CASSARTSGSLSSYEQYF
TRBV5-1	TRBD1	TRBJ1-1	-	TGCGCCAGCAGCGGGGGACAGGATCTTGAAGCTTTCTTT	CASSGGQDLEAFF
TRBV5-1	-	TRBJ2-5	-	TGCGCCAGCAGCTTGTCCAGTGCAGAGACCCAGTACTTC	CASSLSSAETQYF
TRBV6-5	-	TRBJ1-5	-	TGTGCCAGCGCTACGACAGCGATCAGCAATCAGCCCCAGCATTTT	CASATTAISNQPQHF
TRBV6-5	-	TRBJ1-2	-	TGTGCCAGCGGCCTATTGGGGGGTAACTATGGCTACACCTTC	CASGLLGGNYGYTF
TRBV5-1	-	TRBJ2-5	-	TGCGCCAGCAGCTTGCCGGAAGAGACCCAGTACTTC	CASSLPEETQYF
TRBV27	-	TRBJ2-1	-	TGTGCCAGCGGGTCCGGGTCCTACAATGAGCAGTTCTTC	CASGSGSYNEQFF
TRBV4-1	-	TRBJ1-1	-	TGCGCCAGCAGCCTCCTTGCGGAGGAGAACACTGAAGCTTTCTTT	CASSLLAEENTEAFF
TRBV2	-	TRBJ1-4	-	TGTGCCAGCAGTGAACCGGGGGTGGCTGATGAAAAACTGTTTTTT	CASSEPGVADEKLFF
TRBV2	-	TRBJ2-5	-	TGTGCCAGCAGTGGGAGGGAAAGGGAGACCCAGTACTTC	CASSGRERETQYF
TRBV21-1	-	TRBJ2-7	few	TGTGCCAGCAGCAAACCCCCGGGACTAGCGGGGTGCGAGCAGTACTTC	CASSKPPGLAGCEQYF
TRBV29-1	-	TRBJ1-1	-	TGCAGCGTTGAGGACTTAAACAGGGTGGGGGATGAAGCTTTCTTT	CSVEDLNRVGDEAFF
TRBV14	-	TRBJ2-3	-	TGTGCCAGCAGCCAAGTCCCACCCGGGACACTCCGCACAGATACGCAGTATTTT	CASSQVPPGTLRTDTQYF
TRBV19	-	TRBJ2-1	once	TGTGCCAGTAGTAGGGGCCGGGACGGTGTATACAATGAGCAGTTCTTC	CASSRGRDGVYNEQFF
TRBV5-1	TRBD1	TRBJ2-5	once	TGCGCCAGCAGCTTCAATGACAGGGCCCTCCAAGAGACCCAGTACTTC	CASSFNDRALQETQYF
TRBV7-2	-	TRBJ2-5	-	TGTGCCAGCAGCGTGGACGGATTCCAAGAGACCCAGTACTTC	CASSVDGFQETQYF
TRBV9	TRBD2	TRBJ2-2	-	TGTGCCAGCAGCCCAACTAGCGGGAGCTCCGGGGAGCTGTTTTTT	CASSPTSGSSGELFF
TRBV7-3	-	TRBJ2-1	-	TGTGCCAGCAGCTTTCTAGGGAACAATGAGCAGTTCTTC	CASSFLGNNEQFF
TRBV19	-	TRBJ2-2	-	TGTGCCAGTAGCTGGGGACAGAACACCGGGGAGCTGTTTTTT	CASSWGQNTGELFF
TRBV4-2	TRBD2	TRBJ2-2	-	TGTGCCAGCAGGACTAGCGGGAACACCGGGGAGCTGTTTTTT	CASRTSGNTGELFF
TRBV11-3	TRBD1	TRBJ2-5	-	TGTGCCAGCAGCTTAGGGACAGGTGTCTACCAAGAGACCCAGTACTTC	CASSLGTGVYQETQYF
TRBV29-1	-	TRBJ1-1	-	TGCAGCGTTGGTGGGGGTGCAGCGAACACTGAAGCTTTCTTT	CSVGGGAANTEAFF
TRBV5-1	TRBD1	TRBJ2-2	-	TGCGCCAGCAGCTGGACAGGGGGCGGCGGGGAGCTGTTTTTT	CASSWTGGGGELFF
TRBV6-5	TRBD1	TRBJ2-1	-	TGTGCCAGCAGCGTGTGGACAGGGGGTGGGGGTGAGCAGTTCTTC	CASSVWTGGGGEQFF
TRBV7-9	TRBD2	TRBJ2-1	-	TGTGCCAGCAGCCCTAGCGGGAGTTCCTACAATGAGCAGTTCTTC	CASSPSGSSYNEQFF
TRBV28	-	TRBJ2-7	-	TGTGCCAGCAGTTTTTCTGGGGTCCCCTACGAGCAGTACTTC	CASSFSGVPYEQYF
TRBV5-1	-	TRBJ2-7	once	TGCGCCAGCAGCTTGGAATCCGGTCCCTCCTACGAGCAGTACTTC	CASSLESGPSYEQYF